This T cell receptor beta chain derives from a study of blood T cell repertoires in COVID-19. This CDR3 has 16 amino acids. The V and J ends lost 1 base and 5 bases respectively, with 15 bases between them. Germline V lookup: CDR1 SGHVS, CDR2 FQNEAQ. The assay was immunoSEQ multiplex PCR, and TCRdb's table has in-frame clones only and misses some. The sample holds 150,000 to 200,000 clones, around 87% seen once. The sequenced sample consisted of peripheral blood. The chain is built from TRBV7-8 and TRBJ1-5; TRBD1 is a possible D gene (6 bases). The sequence came from a man between 40 and 49 years old with active or convalescent COVID-19. In DNA form, the CDR3 reads TGTGCCAGCAGCTTAGACACAGGGTTGCTGCATCAGCCCCAGCATTTT. It is translated as CASSLDTGLLHQPQHF.